In its sample, the clone carrying this TCR beta chain was seen many times. Antigen specificity is unknown. Three rounds of nested PCR, following a modified ARM-PCR protocol, produced the TCRbeta library. TCRdb itself ran the multiplex PCR reads through MiXCR, one entry per CDR3 protein. Of some 99,000 distinct CDR3 sequences in the sample, 60% to 70% are singletons; the top ten hold about 20%. These data come from a study of tumor and adjacent non-tumor tissue in lung cancer. About the study: On average, productive TCRbeta reads reached about 4.17 million per sample. Study-level findings and limits: Top 100 clones took a larger repertoire share in normal lung. Compared with tumor, normal lung showed significantly lower TCR diversity.

The germline V gene encodes CDR1 MDHEN and CDR2 SYDVKM. Deletions cut 2 bases from V and 4 bases from J, with 15 bases between. The CDR3 consists of 16 residues. No cell sorting was done before RNA was extracted from the tissue. The normal lung tissue was taken more than 3 cm from the tumor edge. Sequenced sample: distant non-tumor lung tissue. The genes are TRBV28 and TRBJ1-5; D ambiguous. This sequence originates from a man aged 60-69 years with non-small cell lung cancer. The CDR3 sequence is CASSLVMGRDNQPQHF. The CDR3 bases are TGTGCCAGCAGTTTAGTAATGGGCAGAGATAATCAGCCCCAGCATTTT.